This TCR beta chain was recovered during a study of blood T cell repertoires in COVID-19. Whole-study context: Sources were T cells, B-cell-depleted T cells, or PBMCs; the material itself was cDNA or gDNA.

Germline V gives CDR1 SGHTA, CDR2 FQGTGA. V shed 5 bases and J 8 bases; nucleotides not matched to a gene: 14. This CDR3 is 15 amino acids long. Assay used: immunoSEQ multiplex PCR; TCRdb lists only in-frame clones, some missing. The table lists some 150,000 clones, around four fifths of them singletons. The chain joins TRBV7-3 to TRBJ1-2; 7 bases fit TRBD1. The sequenced sample was peripheral blood. This TCR derives from a human donor in a cohort sampled during active COVID-19. The CDR3 DNA is TGTGCCAGCAGCGCTACAGGGGCCCGGCTCAGCGGCTACACCTTC. It encodes CASSATGARLSGYTF.